This T cell receptor (beta chain) was obtained from a study of CD8+ T cells in alopecia areata. On the study more broadly: In an open-label trial, patients got 5 to 10 mg tofacitinib twice daily. Once tofacitinib had been taken for 6 to 18 months, 6 months off drug followed.

RNA extraction and reverse transcription yielded cDNA as sequencing template. Measured with immunoSEQ multiplex PCR; TCRdb has only the in-frame clones, and not every one. This table holds more than 200,000 clones, 40% to 45% found once. Germline V gene sequence: CDR1 ENHRY, CDR2 SYGVKD. The CDR3 has 13 amino acids. With 6 bases removed from V and 3 bases from J, the gap between germline ends came to 11 bases. Treatment noted: oral pan-JAK inhibitor, 5-10 mg twice daily. Worth noting for this clone: Its antigen is not identified.

Overall study results and limits: Tissue-resident alphabeta T cells belonging to normal skin likewise get sequenced within scalp specimens. Possibly because of HLA-related factors, TCR sharing was less clear across patients than in mice.

V usage is TRBV10-3 and J usage is TRBJ1-1; no reliable D call. This receptor was taken from a human donor with alopecia areata. Sample: CD4+ T cells sorted from blood, taken at approximately week 36, from a patient treated with tofacitinib. The CDR3 DNA reads as TGTGCCATCAGACCCCCGGCGGACACTGAAGCTTTCTTT. This sequence encodes CAIRPPADTEAFF.